The T cell receptor (beta chain) described here comes from a study of identifying expanded T cells in peripheral blood. Points from the study as a whole: Technical replicates showed about 1.1 changed clones; approximately 2 weeks around 15; four weeks 19. Variance in clone template counts between approximately 2-week samples significantly increased with total template count across all healthy donors.

Assay used: immunoSEQ multiplex PCR; TCRdb lists only in-frame clones, some missing. The sample lists about 110,000 clones, around 89% occurring once. About this clone: Its specificity is unknown.

No infections or other immune events were documented during collection. In germline, CDR1 is MDHEN, CDR2 SYDVKM. The CDR3 is 13 amino acids. Trimming removed 5 bases at V and 8 bases at J, with 15 bases between. The receptor was isolated from a person between 18 and 69 years old in good health. This sequence joins TRBV28 and TRBJ1-2; D gene unclear. The sample consisted of blood. The CDR3 loop is CASSHRKARGYTF. The CDR3 nucleotides read TGTGCCAGCAGTCACCGCAAGGCGCGAGGCTACACCTTC.